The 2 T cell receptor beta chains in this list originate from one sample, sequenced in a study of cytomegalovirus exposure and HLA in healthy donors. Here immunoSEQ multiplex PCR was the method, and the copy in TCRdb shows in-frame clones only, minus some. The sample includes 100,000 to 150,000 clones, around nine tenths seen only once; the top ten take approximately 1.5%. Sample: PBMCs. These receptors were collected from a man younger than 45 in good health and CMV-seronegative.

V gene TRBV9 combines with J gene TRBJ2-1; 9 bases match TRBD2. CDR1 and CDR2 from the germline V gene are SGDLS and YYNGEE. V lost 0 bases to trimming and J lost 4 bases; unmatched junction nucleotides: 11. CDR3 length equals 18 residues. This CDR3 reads CASSVGPPALAGYNEQFF. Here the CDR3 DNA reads TGTGCCAGCAGCGTAGGCCCCCCCGCACTAGCGGGTTACAATGAGCAGTTCTTC. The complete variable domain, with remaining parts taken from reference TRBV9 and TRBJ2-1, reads DSGVTQTPKHLITATGQRVTLRCSPRSGDLSVYWYQQSLDQGLQFLIQYYNGEERAKGNILERFSAQQFPDLHSELNLSSLELGDSALYFCASSVGPPALAGYNEQFFGPGTRLTVL.

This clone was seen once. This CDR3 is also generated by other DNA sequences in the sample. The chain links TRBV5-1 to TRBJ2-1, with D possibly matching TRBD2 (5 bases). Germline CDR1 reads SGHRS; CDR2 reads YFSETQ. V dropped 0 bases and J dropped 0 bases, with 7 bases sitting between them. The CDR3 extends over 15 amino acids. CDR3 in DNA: TGCGCCAGCAGCTTGGTGGGGAGCTCCTACAATGAGCAGTTCTTC. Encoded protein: CASSLVGSSYNEQFF.